The sequence of this T cell receptor beta chain was determined in a study of blood T cell repertoires in COVID-19. Study-level background: There were acute and convalescent COVID-19 samples, and they came from the United States, Italy and Spain. PBMCs, B-cell-depleted T cells, or T cells provided the cDNA or gDNA that made up the material.

Trimming took 4 bases from V and 4 from J, leaving 8 bases between them. Per the germline V gene, CDR1 is MNHNY and CDR2 is SVGAGI (reference sequence). The CDR3 loop spans 12 amino acids. Under the authors' procedure: By means of reference gene primer amplification, nucleated cell counts were estimated. Using immunoSEQ multiplex PCR, the repertoire was profiled, and TCRdb retains in-frame clones only, with some absent. The V and J calls and clone size were taken over from that table, and D and trimming were inferred from the DNA. This sample has around 150,000 clones, with 76% found just once. The TCR was taken from an elderly woman with acute or convalescent COVID-19. Sample: peripheral blood. The chain recombines TRBV6-6 with TRBJ2-7; tentatively, D is TRBD2 (5 bases). Written as DNA, the CDR3 is TGTGCCAGCAGTTGGAGCGGATACGAGCAGTACTTC. It specifies CASSWSGYEQYF.